This passage covers 22 T cell receptor beta chains from one sample sequenced in a study of T cells in Graves' hyperthyroidism and ophthalmopathy. The investigators amplified TCR beta CDR3 regions from RNA transcripts. HTBI primers drove first-round RT-PCR of the TCR CDR3. TCRdb processed the multiplex PCR reads anew with MiXCR; each CDR3 protein has one entry. The table includes some 350,000 distinct CDR3 sequences, about a fifth detected once. The sequenced sample consisted of blood. Receptors were obtained from a woman aged 18 to 35 with Graves' hyperthyroidism.

The chain is built from TRBV7-3 and TRBJ2-7; D unresolved. The CDR3 length is 14 residues. V dropped 0 bases and J dropped 2 bases, with 8 bases sitting between them. Germline V CDR1 and CDR2: SGHTA, FQGTGA. The DNA of the CDR3 is TGTGCCAGCAGCTTAACTCACGGAGCCTACGAGCAGTACTTC. Translating it yields CASSLTHGAYEQYF. Supplemented by reference TRBV7-3 and TRBJ2-7, the full variable domain reads GAGVSQTPSNKVTEKGKYVELRCDPISGHTALYWYRQSLGQGPEFLIYFQGTGAADDSGLPNDRFFAVRPEGSVSTLKIQRTERGDSAVYLCASSLTHGAYEQYFGPGTRLTVT.

This clonotype showed up many times. The V gene is TRBV6-1, the J gene TRBJ1-5; 7 bases match TRBD1. CDR3 length: 18 amino acids. Per germline, CDR1 MNHNS and CDR2 SASEGT. The trim removed 4 bases at V and 9 bases at J, leaving 21 bases unmatched. CDR3 nucleotides: TGTGCCAGCAGTGCAACCCCCCGCCGGACAGGTTTTGAAAGGCCCCAGCATTTT. It encodes CASSATPRRTGFERPQHF.

In this sample, this clonotype turned up many times. The chain joins TRBV12-5 to TRBJ1-5, with 10 bases lining up with TRBD1. CDR1 LGHNT and CDR2 FRNRAP come from the germline V gene. V lost 0 bases and J lost 1; bases outside the gene matches: 6. The length of the CDR3 is 18 residues. CDR3 coding DNA: TGTGCTAGTGGTTTGGTCCAGGGGACAGGGGTGAGCAATCAGCCCCAGCATTTT. Translating it yields CASGLVQGTGVSNQPQHF. Filled out from reference TRBV12-5 and TRBJ1-5, the complete variable domain reads DARVTQTPRHKVTEMGQEVTMRCQPILGHNTVFWYRQTMMQGLELLAYFRNRAPLDDSGMPKDRFSAEMPDATLATLKIQPSEPRDSAVYFCASGLVQGTGVSNQPQHFGDGTRLSIL.

V and J are TRBV27 and TRBJ2-7, with a weak D call TRBD2 (6 bases). V dropped 2 bases and J dropped 3 bases, with 11 bases sitting between them. Germline V gene lookup returns CDR1 MNHEY and CDR2 SMNVEV (reference sequence). The CDR3 contains 14 residues. In DNA, the CDR3 is TGTGCCAGCAGTTTAGCGGGACCGATCTACGAGCAGTACTTC. Protein sequence: CASSLAGPIYEQYF.

The CDR3 loop is CAISDMAYSTDTQYF. The CDR3 DNA reads TGTGCCATCAGTGATATGGCCTATAGCACAGATACGCAGTATTTT. The rearrangement links TRBV10-3 to TRBJ2-3; D remains unclear. CDR3 length: 15 amino acids. The V gene lost 3 bases and the J gene lost 0 bases, with 10 bases spanning the gap. Germline CDR1 ENHRY, CDR2 SYGVKD.

This clonotype was counted at least ten times. V is TRBV5-1 and J is TRBJ1-3, with TRBD1 identical over 9 bases. Germline values: CDR1 SGHRS, CDR2 YFSETQ. This CDR3 spans 14 amino acids. V shed 3 bases and J 7 bases; nucleotides not matched to a gene: 5. The CDR3 sequence: CASSWTGDRNTIYF. CDR3 sequence (DNA): TGCGCCAGCAGCTGGACAGGGGATCGCAACACCATATATTTT.

This clonotype was counted at least ten times. The chain has TRBV5-1 and TRBJ2-7; 9 nucleotides align to TRBD1. The CDR3 runs 16 residues. V gave up 4 bases and J gave up 1 base; unmatched junction bases: 9. In germline, CDR1 is SGHRS, CDR2 YFSETQ. The CDR3 DNA reads TGCGCCAGCAGCACCTCCGGGACAGGGCTTTCCTACGAGCAGTACTTC. Protein: CASSTSGTGLSYEQYF.

This clonotype was observed at least ten times. The V call is TRBV15, the J call TRBJ2-7; 7 nucleotides align to TRBD2. With V trimmed by 1 base and J by 1 base, 4 bases remained unmatched. CDR1 is LNHNV and CDR2 is YYDKDF in the germline V gene (reference sequence). This CDR3 region has 15 residues. The CDR3 reads CATSRAGGRSYEQYF. The DNA for the CDR3 is TGTGCCACCAGCAGAGCCGGGGGGAGGTCCTACGAGCAGTACTTC.

This clonotype was found many times. The chain recombines TRBV12-3 or TRBV12-4 with TRBJ2-7, with a weak D call TRBD1 (6 bases). The CDR3 covers 15 residues. Trimming shortened V by 6 bases and J by 6 bases, and 21 bases separated the two germline ends. The CDR3, as DNA: TGTGCCAGCAGATTAAATGTGGGACAACTCTCCGAGCAGTACTTC. It encodes CASRLNVGQLSEQYF.

This clonotype appeared many times. The chain links TRBV5-1 to TRBJ2-7; the D gene is possibly TRBD2 (6 bases). V lost 3 bases to trimming and J lost 3 bases, with 10 bases between them. CDR3 length: 13 residues. Germline assignment: CDR1 SGHRS and CDR2 YFSETQ. The CDR3 DNA is TGCGCCAGCAGCTCCGGGGAGGTCTACGAGCAGTACTTC. The encoded protein is CASSSGEVYEQYF.

The chain combines TRBV20-1 with TRBJ2-7, with TRBD1 matching 9 bases. After removal of 6 bases from V and 0 bases from J, the junction contained 6 bases not matched to a gene. CDR1 and CDR2 (germline): DFQATT, SNEGSKA (reference sequence). The CDR3 is 14 amino acids. The CDR3 protein is CSATGQGSSYEQYF. In DNA, the CDR3 is TGCAGTGCCACTGGACAGGGGAGCTCCTACGAGCAGTACTTC.

This clonotype was seen ten or more times. The chain couples TRBV20-1 to TRBJ1-5; TRBD1 is a possible D gene (6 bases). The germline V gene encodes CDR1 DFQATT and CDR2 SNEGSKA (reference sequence). CDR3 length equals 15 residues. Trimming cost V 3 bases and J 2 bases, with 14 bases left between them. The CDR3 here is CSARVGALGNQPQHF. DNA for the CDR3: TGCAGTGCTAGGGTGGGGGCTCTCGGCAATCAGCCCCAGCATTTT.

In its sample, this clonotype was seen many times. V usage is TRBV19 and J usage is TRBJ1-5; D is perhaps TRBD1 (5 bases). CDR3 length: 15 amino acids. Deletions cut 7 bases from V and 7 bases from J, with 20 bases between. CDR1 is LNHDA and CDR2 is SQIVND in the germline V gene (reference sequence). The CDR3 region is CASNSGEGRWQPQHF. CDR3 sequence (DNA): TGTGCCAGTAACTCCGGGGAGGGGCGGTGGCAGCCCCAGCATTTT.

This clonotype has ten or more counts. The chain has TRBV6-1 and TRBJ1-5; D is unresolved. The germline gives CDR1 MNHNS, CDR2 SASEGT. This CDR3 comprises 14 residues. The V end lost 3 bases, the J end lost 0 bases, and 6 bases lay between the germline ends. The CDR3 sequence is CASSERDSNQPQHF. DNA for the CDR3: TGTGCCAGCAGTGAGAGAGATAGCAATCAGCCCCAGCATTTT.

This clonotype was recorded many times. The chain combines TRBV2 with TRBJ2-2, with 7 bases that match TRBD2. Germline V CDR1 and CDR2: SNHLY, FYNNEI. V trimming: 8 bases; J trimming: 3 bases; junction bases outside the gene matches: 6. The CDR3 totals 14 residues. The chain's CDR3 is CASQRGGDTGELFF. CDR3 coding DNA: TGTGCCAGCCAGAGGGGAGGGGACACCGGGGAGCTGTTTTTT.

This clonotype was counted many times. The chain carries TRBV4-1 and TRBJ2-7; D not certain. Trimming removed 0 bases at V and 3 bases at J, with 12 bases between. The CDR3 consists of 15 residues. The germline CDR1 and CDR2 sequences are MGHRA and YSYEKL. DNA for the CDR3: TGCGCCAGCAGCCAAGATTTGAGGCCAGTCTACGAGCAGTACTTC. This encodes CASSQDLRPVYEQYF.

This clonotype was recorded many times. J is TRBJ1-1 and V is TRBV5-1; D remains ambiguous. Germline CDR1 and CDR2: SGHRS and YFSETQ. The V and J ends lost 0 bases and 0 bases respectively, with 6 bases between them. The CDR3 runs to 14 residues. CDR3 protein: CASSLDNLNTEAFF. As DNA, the CDR3 is TGCGCCAGCAGCTTGGACAATTTGAACACTGAAGCTTTCTTT.

This clonotype appeared many times. J is TRBJ1-1 and V is TRBV6-1, with 10 bases identical to TRBD1. This CDR3 spans 13 amino acids. The trim removed 7 bases at V and 11 bases at J, leaving 10 bases unmatched. Germline V CDR1 and CDR2: MNHNS, SASEGT. CDR3 coding DNA: TGTGCCAGCAACGACCGGGACAGGGGACCCGCTTTCTTT. Translation: CASNDRDRGPAFF.

This clonotype has ten or more counts. The chain couples TRBV5-1 to TRBJ2-2; D is perhaps TRBD2 (6 bases). Germline CDR1 is SGHRS and CDR2 is YFSETQ. With 0 bases removed from V and 7 bases from J, the gap between germline ends came to 13 bases. The CDR3 has 15 amino acids. DNA for the CDR3: TGCGCCAGCAGCTTGGGCGGGGACGTGAGCGGGGAGCTGTTTTTT. This codes for CASSLGGDVSGELFF.

Note on this clonotype: Given a much more abundant clone one base away, this may be a read error. The chain employs TRBV7-3 and TRBJ2-5; the D call may be TRBD1 or TRBD2 (5 bases each). Germline values: CDR1 SGHTA, CDR2 FQGTGA. V was trimmed by 5 bases and J by 1 base, leaving 8 bases between them. The CDR3 has 13 residues. CDR3 protein: CASSPGAQETQYF. The DNA for the CDR3 is TGTGCCAGCAGCCCCGGGGCCCAAGAGACCCAGTACTTC.

This clonotype was observed many times. This chain connects TRBV29-1 to TRBJ1-2, with 10 nucleotides matching TRBD1. J was trimmed by 4 bases and V by 7 bases; bases with no gene match: 6. The length of the CDR3 is 13 residues. Per the germline V gene, CDR1 is SQVTM and CDR2 is ANQGSEA. CDR3 DNA sequence: TGCAGCGCCCAGACAGGGGGCCGCTATGGCTACACCTTC. Protein product: CSAQTGGRYGYTF. Full variable domain (outside the CDR3, taken from reference TRBV29-1 and TRBJ1-2): SAVISQKPSRDICQRGTSLTIQCQVDSQVTMMFWYRQQPGQSLTLIATANQGSEATYESGFVIDKFPISRPNLTFSTLTVSNMSPEDSSIYLCSAQTGGRYGYTFGSGTRLTVV.

This clonotype was seen many times. The rearrangement links TRBV30 to TRBJ1-5; D possibly corresponds to TRBD1 (6 bases). The germline V and J ends were trimmed by 3 bases and 9 bases, with 12 bases remaining between them. Germline assignment: CDR1 GTSNPN and CDR2 SVGIG (reference sequence). The CDR3 totals 12 residues. The DNA for the CDR3 is TGTGCCTGGAGAGGGGGGAAGGGGCCCCAGCATTTT. This codes for CAWRGGKGPQHF.